This TCR beta chain is from a study of blood T cell repertoires in COVID-19. Trimming cost V 0 bases and J 6 bases; bases outside gene matches: 6. Germline CDR1 reads SGHRS; CDR2 reads YFSETQ. This CDR3 contains 15 residues. Assay used: immunoSEQ multiplex PCR; TCRdb lists only in-frame clones, some missing. Of under 200,000 clones listed, around 84% are singletons. Input material: peripheral blood. The sequence was collected from a woman aged 45-60 years with COVID-19, enrolled during active disease. V and J are TRBV5-1 and TRBJ2-5; 9 bases map to TRBD2. This chain's CDR3 is CASSLEGTSIQTQYF. Here the CDR3 DNA reads TGCGCCAGCAGCTTGGAAGGGACTAGCATACAGACCCAGTACTTC.